The source of this T cell receptor (beta chain) is a study of T cells expressing NK-cell markers. Reprocessing the 5' RACE reads, TCRdb reports a single entry for every CDR3 protein and omits DNA. The sample has 500,000 to 600,000 distinct CDR3 sequences; the top ten hold around 3.3%. Germline-derived CDR1 and CDR2 are SGHRS and YFSETQ. The CDR3 covers 14 residues. Sequences were obtained from blood T cells: a sorted CD56 or NKG2C T cell subset, CD4+ or CD8+ T cells, or bulk PBMC T cells (not recorded which). The receptor was isolated from a man aged 18 to 35 in good health. The chain joins TRBV5-1 to TRBJ2-5; TCRdb lists TRBD2, though no DNA is available to test this call. The CDR3: CASSGGTSIETQYF.